This TCR beta chain is drawn from a study of beta chain features in type 1 diabetes. CD45RO/CCR7/CD25/CD127/CD95/CD27 separated CD4+ naive, central memory, regulatory and stem cell-like memory cells by sorting. A word on this clone: What it recognizes is unknown.

Regarding the study as a whole: For patients and controls alike, PCR might favor shorter templates to the same degree.

All of the isolated RNA was reverse transcribed, so expressed TCRB transcripts were sequenced. Only in-frame clones appear in the TCRdb table, and some are missing; sequencing was by immunoSEQ multiplex PCR. The profile covers a few hundred thousand clones, with approximately 28% appearing a single time and about 0.06% taken by the ten largest. The CDR3 covers 10 residues. Deletions cut 3 bases from V and 12 bases from J, with 9 bases between. From germline, CDR1 is DFQATT and CDR2 SNEGSKA (reference sequence). The sequence was obtained from a young man in good health. Input material: naive CD4+ T cells from blood. The chain employs TRBV20-1 and TRBJ2-1; D unclear. The CDR3 spells CSASVWPQFF. The CDR3 DNA is TGCAGTGCTAGCGTGTGGCCGCAGTTCTTC.